This T cell receptor (beta chain) was retrieved from a study of T cell changes during pregnancy in multiple sclerosis. There are 14 residues in the CDR3. CDR1 is SGHAT, CDR2 FQNNGV, per germline. The V gene lost 2 bases and the J gene lost 3 bases, with 8 bases spanning the gap. TCRdb keeps only in-frame clones here, not all; method: immunoSEQ multiplex PCR. Here the sample spans more than 50,000 clones, 90% to 95% being singletons. Sequences were derived from peripheral blood, sampled before pregnancy. This rearrangement joins TRBV11-2 to TRBJ1-5, with D tentatively TRBD1 (6 bases). This sequence originates from a female donor with multiple sclerosis, enrolled in a pregnancy study. Here the CDR3 reads CASSLSGDNQPQHF. The DNA of the CDR3 is TGTGCCAGCAGCTTATCAGGGGACAATCAGCCCCAGCATTTT.